These 7 T cell receptor beta chains share one sample of origin, sequenced in a study of neurological immune-mediated disorders. TCRdb analysed the 5' RACE reads with MiXCR anew, one entry per CDR3 protein. The sample carries roughly 89,000 distinct CDR3 sequences, 2% to 3% recorded once. The sample was PBMCs. The source of these receptors is a woman younger than 45 with multiple sclerosis.

This clonotype was detected many times. The J gene is TRBJ2-3, the V gene TRBV20-1; 10 positions agree with TRBD1. Unmatched junction bases numbered 10, after V lost 6 bases and J lost 1 base. This CDR3 spans 16 amino acids. From germline, CDR1 is DFQATT and CDR2 SNEGSKA (reference sequence). CDR3 nucleotide sequence: TGCAGTGCGAACCGGGACAGGGGTCCCCGCACAGATACGCAGTATTTT. Translation gives CSANRDRGPRTDTQYF.

This clonotype was detected many times. The V call is TRBV20-1, the J call TRBJ2-3; no clear D. In germline, CDR1 is DFQATT, CDR2 SNEGSKA (reference sequence). The CDR3 has 15 residues. Trimming left V 4 bases short and J 10 bases short, with 24 bases between. The DNA for the CDR3 is TGCAGTGCTAATTATCCCGGGCTAGTAGGTGGGGCGCAGTATTTT. Its translation is CSANYPGLVGGAQYF.

This clonotype came up many times. The chain has TRBV5-5 and TRBJ2-5, with 7 nucleotides matching TRBD1. This CDR3 comprises 14 residues. Germline V gives CDR1 SGHKS, CDR2 YYEKEE (reference sequence). Trimming cost V 0 bases and J 5 bases; bases outside gene matches: 4. In DNA form, the CDR3 reads TGTGCCAGCAGCTTGGGACAGGGCGGGGAGACCCAGTACTTC. Translating it yields CASSLGQGGETQYF.

The sample holds many counts of this clonotype. The chain couples TRBV20-1 to TRBJ2-3; D is ambiguous. The germline V and J ends were trimmed by 3 bases and 2 bases, with 3 bases remaining between them. CDR3 length: 11 amino acids. Germline V gene data show CDR1 as DFQATT and CDR2 as SNEGSKA (reference sequence). This chain's CDR3 is CSARFTDTQYF. The CDR3 DNA sequence: TGCAGTGCTAGGTTCACAGATACGCAGTATTTT.

This clonotype has a count of ten or more. The chain joins TRBV24-1 to TRBJ2-2, with 9 bases that match TRBD1. CDR1 is KGHDR, CDR2 SFDVKD, per germline. V lost 3 bases to trimming and J lost 9 bases; unmatched junction nucleotides: 7. CDR3 size: 15 residues. CDR3: CATSDPQGAVWELFF. As DNA, the CDR3 is TGTGCCACCAGTGATCCACAGGGGGCGGTCTGGGAGCTGTTTTTT.

This clonotype was observed many times. This chain joins TRBV20-1 and TRBJ2-1, with 8 bases fitting TRBD2. The germline V gene encodes CDR1 DFQATT and CDR2 SNEGSKA (reference sequence). This CDR3 has 15 amino acids. The V gene end was trimmed by 0 bases and the J gene end by 6 bases; junction bases not matched to a gene: 7. The CDR3 reads CSARDPGRAPNEQFF. CDR3 nucleotides: TGCAGTGCTAGAGATCCCGGGAGGGCACCCAATGAGCAGTTCTTC.

This clonotype appeared many times. The CDR3 sequence: CASSAGRERKQYF. In DNA, the CDR3 is TGCGCCAGCAGCGCGGGGAGAGAGCGTAAGCAGTACTTC. The chain recombines TRBV4-3 with TRBJ2-7; perhaps TRBD2 as D (6 bases). Per germline, CDR1 LGHNA and CDR2 YSLEER. CDR3 length: 13 residues. The V end was cut by 5 bases, the J end by 8 bases, with 16 bases between.